A selection of T cell receptor beta chains follows, all from one sample in a study of cytomegalovirus exposure and HLA in healthy donors. The protocol was immunoSEQ multiplex PCR, while the TCRdb copy is restricted to in-frame clones and leaves out a portion. Of roughly 180,000 clones in the sample, about 80% were seen once. The material sequenced was PBMCs. The receptors stem from a young man in good health and CMV-seronegative. Each CDR3 is given with its conserved first and last residue. The D gene is left open where the match is weak. Only some rows state a clone size, as once, few, many or a class for expanded clones.

>TRBJ2-7|.|TRBD1|TRBV9
TGTGCCAGCAGCAACCGGGACAGGGTAAACGAGCAGTACTTC
CASSNRDRVNEQYF
>TRBJ2-7|.|.|TRBV18
TGTGCCAGCTCACCAGGCGGAATCTCCTACGAGCAGTACTTC
CASSPGGISYEQYF
>TRBJ2-7|.|.|TRBV7-9
TGTTCCAGCAGGGGCGGGGACTACGAGCAGTACTTC
CSSRGGDYEQYF
>TRBJ2-7|.|.|TRBV11-2
TGTGCCAGCAGCCCGTCGGGTTACGAGCAGTACTTC
CASSPSGYEQYF
>TRBJ2-3|.|.|TRBV7-9
TGTGCCAGCAGCGAACCGGGGATCCTACTGGGTACGCAGTATTTT
CASSEPGILLGTQYF
>TRBJ1-1|.|TRBD1|TRBV7-7
TGTGCTAGCAGCTTACCAGGGCCGGACAGGGACACTGAAGCTTTCTTT
CASSLPGPDRDTEAFF
>TRBJ2-7|few|.|TRBV25-1
TGTGCCAGCAGTGAAGGCGGAGCCTACGAGCAGTACTTC
CASSEGGAYEQYF
>TRBJ2-4|once|.|TRBV19
TGTGCCAGTAGGGAGGACTTAGCCAAAAACATTCAGTACTTC
CASREDLAKNIQYF
>TRBJ1-4|.|.|TRBV28
TGTGCCAGCACTTTTCAGGGGAGGGCTAATGAAAAACTGTTTTTT
CASTFQGRANEKLFF
>TRBJ1-3|.|.|TRBV5-4
TGTGCCAGCAGCTTGGGGGCAGGGGACTCTGGAAACACCATATATTTT
CASSLGAGDSGNTIYF
>TRBJ1-6|.|TRBD1|TRBV2
TGTGCCAGCAGGGGGTGGGACAGTAATTCACCCCTCCACTTT
CASRGWDSNSPLHF
>TRBJ2-4|.|.|TRBV7-2
TGTGCCAGCAGCTTAGATGGCGGGTATAGGAACATTCAGTACTTC
CASSLDGGYRNIQYF
>TRBJ2-2|.|TRBD2|TRBV6-1
TGTGCCAACCAACCGGGGGGTAGCACCGGGGAGCTGTTTTTT
CANQPGGSTGELFF
>TRBJ2-1|.|.|TRBV27
TGTGCCAGCAGTCCCCGTCGGAGGGATGAGCAGTTCTTC
CASSPRRRDEQFF
>TRBJ2-3|.|.|TRBV18
TGTGCCAGCTCGCAGGGAATCACAGATACGCAGTATTTT
CASSQGITDTQYF
>TRBJ2-3|.|TRBD2|TRBV19
TGTGCCAGTAGTATCGTCGTCGGGAGGGATAGCACAGATACGCAGTATTTT
CASSIVVGRDSTDTQYF
>TRBJ2-7|.|TRBD1|TRBV5-1
TGCGCCAGCAGCCCGACAGGGATGAGCTCCTACGAGCAGTACTTC
CASSPTGMSSYEQYF
>TRBJ2-7|.|TRBD1|TRBV5-6
TGTGCCAGCAGCAGACCGGGACAGGGGGTCGGCGAGCAGTACTTC
CASSRPGQGVGEQYF
>TRBJ1-2|once|.|TRBV7-9
TGTGCCAGCAGTTCAGACCGGGACTATACTAACTATGGCTACACCTTC
CASSSDRDYTNYGYTF
>TRBJ2-3|.|TRBD1|TRBV5-1
TGCGCCAGCAGCCAGGCCTTCCTGCAGGGGGCAGCTACGCAGTATTTT
CASSQAFLQGAATQYF
>TRBJ1-2|.|.|TRBV6-5
TGTGCCAGCAGCCAAGGACAGAACTATGGCTACACCTTC
CASSQGQNYGYTF
>TRBJ2-7|.|.|TRBV28
TGTGCCAGCAGTTTCTTTTTCGTGACAGATGGCCACGAGCAGTACTTC
CASSFFFVTDGHEQYF
>TRBJ1-2|.|TRBD1|TRBV4-3
TGCGCCAGCAGCCACCTCTTACGGACAGGGAGATCTAACTATGGCTACACCTTC
CASSHLLRTGRSNYGYTF
>TRBJ2-7|.|TRBD1|TRBV11-2
TGTGCCAGCAGCTTAGTACAGGGGGTGTACGAGCAGTACTTC
CASSLVQGVYEQYF
>TRBJ2-7|.|.|TRBV15
TGTGCCACCAGCAGAGATGTGGCAGGGAGGAACGAGCAGTACTTC
CATSRDVAGRNEQYF
>TRBJ1-3|.|TRBD1|TRBV30
TGTGCCCGACAGACAGGGGGAGAAGGAAACACCATATATTTT
CARQTGGEGNTIYF
>TRBJ2-5|.|.|TRBV5-8
TGTGCCAGCAGCCCCGGGCGAGGACTACAAGAGACCCAGTACTTC
CASSPGRGLQETQYF
>TRBJ2-3|.|TRBD2|TRBV14
TGTGCCAGCAGCCAACAGCGGGGGCCTTTCGGGACAGATACGCAGTATTTT
CASSQQRGPFGTDTQYF
>TRBJ2-7|.|TRBD2|TRBV28
TGTGCCAGCAGCGTAGCGGGAGAGCTTCTCGAGCAGTACTTC
CASSVAGELLEQYF
>TRBJ2-7|.|TRBD1|TRBV7-6
TGTGCCAGCAGCCGAGGGACAGGGGCCGGCTCCTACGAGCAGTACTTC
CASSRGTGAGSYEQYF
>TRBJ2-7|.|.|TRBV4-1
TGCGCCAGCAGCCAAGTGGCAGCGGACTCCTACGAGCAGTACTTC
CASSQVAADSYEQYF
>TRBJ2-1|.|.|TRBV5-6
TGTGCCAGCAGCTTGGACGGCAGGATGTCCTACAATGAGCAGTTCTTC
CASSLDGRMSYNEQFF
>TRBJ1-1|.|TRBD1|TRBV19
TGTGCCAGTAGTACTCGGACAGGGGTTGAGGCTGAAGCTTTCTTT
CASSTRTGVEAEAFF
>TRBJ2-3|.|TRBD1|TRBV27
TGTGCCAGCAGGGGGGACAGACTTCTCACAGATACGCAGTATTTT
CASRGDRLLTDTQYF
>TRBJ2-5|.|.|TRBV11-3
TGTGCCAGCAGCCTGGGAGCTACCGGGGGAAACCAAGAGACCCAGTACTTC
CASSLGATGGNQETQYF
>TRBJ2-1|.|TRBD2|TRBV6-4
TGTGCCAGCAGTGACTCCCCTAGCGGGGGGACCTACAATGAGCAGTTCTTC
CASSDSPSGGTYNEQFF
>TRBJ1-5|once|TRBD1|TRBV7-2
TGTGCCAGCAGCTCCCCGGGACAGGGGGCGCACAATCAGCCCCAGCATTTT
CASSSPGQGAHNQPQHF
>TRBJ1-6|.|TRBD1|TRBV2
TGTGCCAGCAGTGAATTTGGCAGGACAGGGTCTTCACCCCTCCACTTT
CASSEFGRTGSSPLHF
>TRBJ1-4|few|.|TRBV7-2
TGTGCCAGCAGCCGAGACAGAACTAATGAAAAACTGTTTTTT
CASSRDRTNEKLFF